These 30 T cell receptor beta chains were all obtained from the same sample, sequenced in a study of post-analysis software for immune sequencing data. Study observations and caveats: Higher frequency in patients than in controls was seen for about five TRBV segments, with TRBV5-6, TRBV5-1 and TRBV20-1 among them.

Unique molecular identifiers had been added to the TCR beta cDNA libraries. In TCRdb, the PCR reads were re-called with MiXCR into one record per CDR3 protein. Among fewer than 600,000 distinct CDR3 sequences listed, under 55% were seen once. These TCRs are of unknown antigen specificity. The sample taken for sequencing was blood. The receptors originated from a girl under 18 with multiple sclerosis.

In DNA, the CDR3 is TGTGCCAGCAGCTTACCAACTTTAGAGACCCAGTACTTC. Its protein is CASSLPTLETQYF. The chain has TRBV5-4 and TRBJ2-5; the D is unclear. Trimming stripped 2 bases from V and 4 bases from J, with 9 bases between. This CDR3 region has 13 residues. Germline CDR1 reads SGHNT; CDR2 reads YYREEE (reference sequence).

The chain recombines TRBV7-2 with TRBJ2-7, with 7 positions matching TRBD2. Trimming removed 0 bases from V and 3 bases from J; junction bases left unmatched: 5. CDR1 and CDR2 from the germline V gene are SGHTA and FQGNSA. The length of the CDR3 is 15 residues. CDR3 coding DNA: TGTGCCAGCAGCTTAGCGGCGGGAGTAGGCTACGAGCAGTACTTC. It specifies CASSLAAGVGYEQYF.

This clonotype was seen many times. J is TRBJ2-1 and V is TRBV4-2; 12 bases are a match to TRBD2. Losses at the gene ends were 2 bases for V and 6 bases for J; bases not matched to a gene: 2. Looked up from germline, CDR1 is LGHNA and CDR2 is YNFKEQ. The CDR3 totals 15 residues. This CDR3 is CASSQLAGGPNEQFF. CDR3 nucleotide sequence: TGTGCCAGCAGCCAACTAGCGGGAGGGCCCAATGAGCAGTTCTTC.

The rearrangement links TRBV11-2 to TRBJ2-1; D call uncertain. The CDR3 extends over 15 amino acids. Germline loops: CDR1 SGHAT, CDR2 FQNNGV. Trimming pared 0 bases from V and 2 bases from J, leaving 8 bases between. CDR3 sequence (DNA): TGTGCCAGCAGCTTAGAGTCGCTACCCTACAATGAGCAGTTCTTC. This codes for CASSLESLPYNEQFF.

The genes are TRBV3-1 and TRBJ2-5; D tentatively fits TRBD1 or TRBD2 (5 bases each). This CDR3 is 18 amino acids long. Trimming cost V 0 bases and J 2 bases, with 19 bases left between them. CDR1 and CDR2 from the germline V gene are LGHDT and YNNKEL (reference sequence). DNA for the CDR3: TGTGCCAGCAGCCAAGATGGGTCGGGGACGAGCATACAAGAGACCCAGTACTTC. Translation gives CASSQDGSGTSIQETQYF.

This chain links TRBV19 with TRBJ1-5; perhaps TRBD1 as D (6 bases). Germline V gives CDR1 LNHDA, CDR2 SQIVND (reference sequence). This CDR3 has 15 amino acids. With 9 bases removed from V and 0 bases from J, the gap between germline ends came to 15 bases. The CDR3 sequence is CASRQAPYSNQPQHF. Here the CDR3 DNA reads TGTGCCAGCAGACAGGCTCCATATAGCAATCAGCCCCAGCATTTT.

As DNA, the CDR3 is TGCGCCAGCAGCCAAGGGGGCAACAGTCAGGAAGCCCGCTATGGCTACACCTTC. Its translation: CASSQGGNSQEARYGYTF. The chain carries TRBV4-1 and TRBJ1-2; D possibly corresponds to TRBD1 (5 bases). The length of the CDR3 is 18 residues. The V gene lost 1 base and the J gene lost 4 bases, with 22 bases spanning the gap. The germline V gene has CDR1 MGHRA and CDR2 YSYEKL.

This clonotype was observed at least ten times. Here the CDR3 DNA reads TGTGCCACCAGCGGTGGGACTAGCGGGGCGGAGCAGTTCTTC. The encoded protein is CATSGGTSGAEQFF. The chain employs TRBV15 and TRBJ2-1; 13 nucleotides line up with TRBD2. Germline CDR1 and CDR2: LNHNV and YYDKDF (reference sequence). J lost 10 bases, V lost 5 bases, and 5 bases had no gene match. This CDR3 region has 14 residues. Drawing the rest from reference TRBV15 and TRBJ2-1, the complete variable domain is DAMVIQNPRYQVTQFGKPVTLSCSQTLNHNVMYWYQQKSSQAPKLLFHYYDKDFNNEADTPDNFQSRRPNTSFCFLDIRSPGLGDTAMYLCATSGGTSGAEQFFGPGTRLTVL.

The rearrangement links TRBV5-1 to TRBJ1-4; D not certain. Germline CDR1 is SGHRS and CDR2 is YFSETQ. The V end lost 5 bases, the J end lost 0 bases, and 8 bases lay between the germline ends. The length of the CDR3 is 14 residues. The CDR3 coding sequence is TGCGCCAGCAGACCCTCCGCAACTAATGAAAAACTGTTTTTT. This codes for CASRPSATNEKLFF.

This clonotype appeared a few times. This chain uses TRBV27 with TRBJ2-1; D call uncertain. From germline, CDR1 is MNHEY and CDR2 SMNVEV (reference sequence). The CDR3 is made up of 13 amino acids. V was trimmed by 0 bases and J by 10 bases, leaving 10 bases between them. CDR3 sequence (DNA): TGTGCCAGCAGTTTATCGGGTGTCTTGGAGCAGTTCTTC. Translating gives CASSLSGVLEQFF.

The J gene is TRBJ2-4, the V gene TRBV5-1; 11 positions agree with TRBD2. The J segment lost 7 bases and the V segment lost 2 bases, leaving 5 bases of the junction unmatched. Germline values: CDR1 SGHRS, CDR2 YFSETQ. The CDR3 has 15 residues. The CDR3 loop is CASSLLAGEGNIQYF. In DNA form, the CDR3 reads TGCGCCAGCAGCTTACTAGCGGGAGAGGGGAACATTCAGTACTTC. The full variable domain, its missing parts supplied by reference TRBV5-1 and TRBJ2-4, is KAGVTQTPRYLIKTRGQQVTLSCSPISGHRSVSWYQQTPGQGLQFLFEYFSETQRNKGNFPGRFSGRQFSNSRSEMNVSTLELGDSALYLCASSLLAGEGNIQYFGAGTRLSVL.

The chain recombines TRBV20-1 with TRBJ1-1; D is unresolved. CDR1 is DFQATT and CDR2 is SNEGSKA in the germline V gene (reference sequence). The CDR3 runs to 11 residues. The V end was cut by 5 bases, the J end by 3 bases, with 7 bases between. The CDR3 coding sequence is TGCAGTGCTGGTCAGCACACTGAAGCTTTCTTT. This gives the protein CSAGQHTEAFF.

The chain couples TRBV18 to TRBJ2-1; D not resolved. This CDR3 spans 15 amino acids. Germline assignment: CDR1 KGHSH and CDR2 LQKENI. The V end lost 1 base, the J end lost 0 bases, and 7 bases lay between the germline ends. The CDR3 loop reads CASSPQGLSYNEQFF. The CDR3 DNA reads TGTGCCAGCTCACCACAGGGTCTCTCCTACAATGAGCAGTTCTTC.

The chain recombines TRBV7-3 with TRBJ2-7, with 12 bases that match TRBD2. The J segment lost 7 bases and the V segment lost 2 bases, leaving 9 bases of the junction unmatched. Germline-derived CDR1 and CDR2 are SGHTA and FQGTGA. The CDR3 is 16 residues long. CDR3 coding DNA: TGTGCCAGCAGCTTAGGGGGACTAGCGGGCACAAATGAGCAGTACTTC. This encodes CASSLGGLAGTNEQYF.

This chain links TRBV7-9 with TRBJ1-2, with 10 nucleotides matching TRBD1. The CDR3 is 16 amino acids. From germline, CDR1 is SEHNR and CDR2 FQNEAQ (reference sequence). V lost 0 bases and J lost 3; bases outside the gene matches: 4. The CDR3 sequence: CASSLARDRGDYGYTF. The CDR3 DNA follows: TGTGCCAGCAGCTTAGCCCGGGACAGGGGTGACTATGGCTACACCTTC.

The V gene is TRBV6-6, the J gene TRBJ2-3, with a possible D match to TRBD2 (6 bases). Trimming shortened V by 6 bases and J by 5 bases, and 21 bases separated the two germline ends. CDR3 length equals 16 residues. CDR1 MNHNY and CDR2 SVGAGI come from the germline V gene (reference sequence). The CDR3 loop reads CASSPPGLSQIDTQYF. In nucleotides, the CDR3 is TGTGCCAGCAGCCCCCCGGGACTTTCCCAGATAGATACGCAGTATTTT.

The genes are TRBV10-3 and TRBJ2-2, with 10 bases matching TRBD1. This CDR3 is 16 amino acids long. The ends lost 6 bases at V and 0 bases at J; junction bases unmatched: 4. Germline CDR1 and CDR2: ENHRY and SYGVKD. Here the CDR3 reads CAIREGQGANTGELFF. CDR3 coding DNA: TGTGCCATCAGGGAAGGACAGGGGGCGAACACCGGGGAGCTGTTTTTT.

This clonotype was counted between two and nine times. CDR3 in DNA: TGCAGCGTTGAAGGTGATCCGACAGGGCCGCGTGATGGTCTTGGCTACACCTTC. Residues: CSVEGDPTGPRDGLGYTF. The genes are TRBV29-1 and TRBJ1-2; 7 positions match TRBD1. The CDR3 is made up of 18 amino acids. Germline V gene lookup returns CDR1 SQVTM and CDR2 ANQGSEA. Unmatched junction bases numbered 21, after V lost 1 base and J lost 7 bases. Combining the CDR3 with reference TRBV29-1 and TRBJ1-2 gives the whole variable domain SAVISQKPSRDICQRGTSLTIQCQVDSQVTMMFWYRQQPGQSLTLIATANQGSEATYESGFVIDKFPISRPNLTFSTLTVSNMSPEDSSIYLCSVEGDPTGPRDGLGYTFGSGTRLTVV.

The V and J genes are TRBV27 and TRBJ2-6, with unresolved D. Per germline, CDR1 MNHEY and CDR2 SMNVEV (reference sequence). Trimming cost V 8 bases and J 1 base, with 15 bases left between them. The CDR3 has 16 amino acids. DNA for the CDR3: TGTGCCAGCGGTCATAGGGTCTCATCTGGGGCCAACGTCCTGACTTTC. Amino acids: CASGHRVSSGANVLTF. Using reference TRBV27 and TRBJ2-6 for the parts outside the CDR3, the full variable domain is EAQVTQNPRYLITVTGKKLTVTCSQNMNHEYMSWYRQDPGLGLRQIYYSMNVEVTDKGDVPEGYKVSRKEKRNFPLILESPSPNQTSLYFCASGHRVSSGANVLTFGAGSRLTVL.

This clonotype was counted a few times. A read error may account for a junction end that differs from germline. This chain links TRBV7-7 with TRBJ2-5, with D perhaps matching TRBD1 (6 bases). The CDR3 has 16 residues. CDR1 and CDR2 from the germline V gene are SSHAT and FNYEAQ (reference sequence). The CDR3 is CASSLGRQVGEETQYF. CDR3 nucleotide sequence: TGTGCTAGCAGCTTAGGTCGACAGGTCGGGGAAGAGACCCAGTACTTC.

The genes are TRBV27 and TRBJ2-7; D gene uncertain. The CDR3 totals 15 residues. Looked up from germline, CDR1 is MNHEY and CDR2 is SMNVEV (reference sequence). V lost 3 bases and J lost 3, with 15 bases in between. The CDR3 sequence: CASSFTFRVNYEQYF. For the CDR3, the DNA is TGTGCCAGCAGTTTCACCTTTAGGGTGAACTACGAGCAGTACTTC.

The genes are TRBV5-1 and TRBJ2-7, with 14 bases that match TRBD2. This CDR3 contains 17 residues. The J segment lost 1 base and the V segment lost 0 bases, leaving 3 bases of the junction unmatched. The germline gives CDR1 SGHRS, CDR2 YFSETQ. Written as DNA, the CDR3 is TGCGCCAGCAGCTTGGGGGGACTAGCGGGAGAGTCCTACGAGCAGTACTTC. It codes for CASSLGGLAGESYEQYF.

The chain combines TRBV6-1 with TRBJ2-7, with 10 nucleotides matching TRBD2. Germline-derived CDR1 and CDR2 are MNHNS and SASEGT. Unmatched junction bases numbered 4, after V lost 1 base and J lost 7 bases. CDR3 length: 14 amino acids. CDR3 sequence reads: CASSEGGLAREQYF. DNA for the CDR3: TGTGCCAGCAGTGAAGGGGGACTAGCGAGAGAGCAGTACTTC.

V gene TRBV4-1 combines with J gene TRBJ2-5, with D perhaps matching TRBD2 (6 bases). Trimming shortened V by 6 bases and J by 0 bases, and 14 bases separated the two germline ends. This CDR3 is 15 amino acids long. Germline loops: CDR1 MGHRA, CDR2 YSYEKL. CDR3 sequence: CASSGFTGDQETQYF. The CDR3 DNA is TGCGCCAGCAGTGGGTTTACGGGGGACCAAGAGACCCAGTACTTC.

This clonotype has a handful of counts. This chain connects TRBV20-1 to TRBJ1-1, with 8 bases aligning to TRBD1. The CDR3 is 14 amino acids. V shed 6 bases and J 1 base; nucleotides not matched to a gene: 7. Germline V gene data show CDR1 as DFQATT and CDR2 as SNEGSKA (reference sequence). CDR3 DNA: TGCAGTGCCAGTCAGGGGGCTGGGAACACTGAAGCTTTCTTT. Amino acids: CSASQGAGNTEAFF.

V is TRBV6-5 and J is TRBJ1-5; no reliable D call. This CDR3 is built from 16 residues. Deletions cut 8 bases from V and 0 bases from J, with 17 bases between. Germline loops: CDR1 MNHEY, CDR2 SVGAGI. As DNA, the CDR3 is TGTGCCAGCCGTTTGCGGGCGATTCATAGCAATCAGCCCCAGCATTTT. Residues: CASRLRAIHSNQPQHF.

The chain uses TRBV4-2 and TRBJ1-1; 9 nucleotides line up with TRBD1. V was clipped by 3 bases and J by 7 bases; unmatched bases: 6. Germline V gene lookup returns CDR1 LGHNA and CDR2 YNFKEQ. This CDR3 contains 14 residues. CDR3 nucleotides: TGTGCCAGCAGCCAGATGGACAGGGGCAGTGAAGCTTTCTTT. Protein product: CASSQMDRGSEAFF.

In DNA form, the CDR3 reads TGTGCCAGCTCACCCCCCAACACGGGGGACGAGCAGTACTTC. It codes for CASSPPNTGDEQYF. The gene calls are TRBV18 and TRBJ2-7; D may be TRBD2 (6 bases). V lost 3 bases to trimming and J lost 5 bases, with 14 bases between them. Germline loops: CDR1 KGHSH, CDR2 LQKENI. The CDR3 is made up of 14 amino acids.

The CDR3 DNA reads as TGTGCCACCAGCAAAGGGGCCGCCCTTCAAGAGACCCAGTACTTC. Amino acids: CATSKGAALQETQYF. The chain joins TRBV24-1 to TRBJ2-5, with D tentatively TRBD1 (5 bases). CDR3 length: 15 residues. V lost 7 bases, J lost 2 bases, and 16 bases lay in between. Germline CDR1 and CDR2: KGHDR and SFDVKD.

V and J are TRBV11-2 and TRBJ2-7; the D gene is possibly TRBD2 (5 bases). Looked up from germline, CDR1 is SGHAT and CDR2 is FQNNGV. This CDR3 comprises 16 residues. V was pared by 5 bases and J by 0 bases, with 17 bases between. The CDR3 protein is CASSHQRASDSYEQYF. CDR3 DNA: TGTGCCAGCAGCCATCAGAGGGCCAGCGACTCCTACGAGCAGTACTTC.